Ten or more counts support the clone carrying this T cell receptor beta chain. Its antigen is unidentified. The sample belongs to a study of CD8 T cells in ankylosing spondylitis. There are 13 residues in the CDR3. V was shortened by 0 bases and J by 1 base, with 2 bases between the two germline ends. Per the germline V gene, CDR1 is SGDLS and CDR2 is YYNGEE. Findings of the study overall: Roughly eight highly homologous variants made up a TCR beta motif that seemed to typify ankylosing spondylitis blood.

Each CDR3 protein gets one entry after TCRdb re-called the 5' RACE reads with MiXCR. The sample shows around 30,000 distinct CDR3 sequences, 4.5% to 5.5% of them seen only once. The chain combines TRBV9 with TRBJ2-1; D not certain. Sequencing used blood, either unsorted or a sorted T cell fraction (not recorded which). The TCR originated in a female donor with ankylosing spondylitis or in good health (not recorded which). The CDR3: CASSVGSYNEQFF. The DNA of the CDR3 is TGTGCCAGCAGCGTAGGGTCCTACAATGAGCAGTTCTTC.